The present T cell receptor beta chain was sequenced within a study of CD8 T cells in ankylosing spondylitis. Study-wide findings and caveats: Reportedly, matched ankylosing spondylitis synovial fluid was significantly enriched for disease-linked clones. Apparently characteristic of ankylosing spondylitis blood was a TCR beta motif (eight highly homologous variants).

The V gene's germline CDR1 is SNHLY and CDR2 FYNNEI. Trimming cost V 6 bases and J 5 bases; bases outside gene matches: 2. This CDR3 is 13 amino acids long. This clonotype was picked up a small number of times. Its antigen is still unknown. Library preparation for TCR beta used quantitative 5'-RACE with molecular barcodes. TCRdb redid the calling of the 5' RACE reads with MiXCR, one entry per CDR3 protein. The sample holds approximately 150,000 distinct CDR3 sequences; roughly a third are singletons and the top ten take approximately 6%. The chain is built from TRBV2 and TRBJ2-4; 9 bases map to TRBD1. The sample was synovial fluid, either unsorted or a sorted T cell fraction (not recorded which). The receptor's source is a male donor with ankylosing spondylitis. The chain's CDR3 is CASRQGAENIQYF. DNA for the CDR3: TGTGCCAGCAGACAGGGGGCGGAAAACATTCAGTACTTC.